This TCR beta chain was found in a study of naive and memory T cell subsets. Both TRBC1 and TRBC2 were covered by a beta constant-region primer of two equimolar oligonucleotides. Four rounds of PCR amplified the ligated cDNA using nested alpha and beta constant-region primers plus SP2. TCRdb reanalysed the UMI-ligation and nested PCR reads using MiXCR and keeps one entry per CDR3 protein. Among approximately 100,000 distinct CDR3 sequences listed, more than 14% were seen once. This clonotype was counted many times. Its antigen is as yet unknown. The study's findings and limits: A few larger clonotypes appeared in naive repertoires, especially CD8, possibly memory cells re-expressing CD45RA. In CD4 and CD8 cells, diversity dropped from naive through EMRA. Clonotypes here are unpaired alpha or beta chain sequences.

The CDR3 totals 15 residues. Germline assignment: CDR1 MNHEY and CDR2 SMNVEV (reference sequence). Trimming took 4 bases from V and 0 from J, leaving 7 bases between them. Sequencing was done on a sample of naive CD8+ T cells from blood. This clonotype was obtained from a human donor in good health. The V gene is TRBV27, the J gene TRBJ2-6, with a possible D match to TRBD2 (5 bases). DNA of the CDR3: TGTGCCAGCAGTTATGGACTCTCTGGGGCCAACGTCCTGACTTTC. This sequence encodes CASSYGLSGANVLTF.